This TCR beta chain was identified in a study of spatial heterogeneity in lung cancer. Whole-study context: Averaged across combinations, each unique TCR and UMI pairing appeared more than ten times in raw reads, which were uncorrected. Study-wide points: Tumors with more nonsynonymous mutations had more expanded intratumoral alpha and beta TCRs.

The study tagged each TCR cDNA molecule with a unique molecular identifier. One entry per CDR3 protein, called by TCRdb with MiXCR from the 5' RACE reads. This repertoire shows about 11,000 distinct CDR3 sequences, around 8.3% found once; its top ten account for under 25%. Time point described: sample taken at primary tumor resection. Sequencing of whole RNA from tumor, nontumor lung or frozen PBMC involved no sorting. This clonotype appeared many times. No antigen is known for it. Being off target in a library aimed at alpha chains, this beta chain has a size of little meaning. The CDR3 consists of 15 residues. Trimming cost V 0 bases and J 6 bases; bases outside gene matches: 6. CDR1 and CDR2 (germline): ENHRY, SYGVKD.

The chain couples TRBV10-3 to TRBJ2-5; 8 nucleotides line up with TRBD1. The TCR comes from a female donor with early-stage non-small cell lung cancer. The source was lung tumor tissue, collected at surgery. CDR3: CAISESAGGEKTQYF. CDR3 bases: TGTGCCATCAGTGAGTCTGCAGGGGGCGAGAAGACCCAGTACTTC.